The subject of this entry is one T cell receptor (beta chain). No antigen is known for it. The CDR3 extends over 13 amino acids. Germline trimming cut 4 bases from V and 10 bases from J; bases unmatched to any gene: 7. Germline CDR1 reads SGHDN; CDR2 reads FVKESK. The data belong to a study of OX40 agonist ivuxolimab in advanced cancers. Patients with autoimmune history or systemic immunosuppression were excluded. Overall study findings and caveats: Compared with CD4+, CD8+ T cells on average had more expanded clones.

TCRdb's copy holds only in-frame clones and misses some; the assay was immunoSEQ multiplex PCR. Among 100,000 or so clones listed, around 90% were seen once. The chain links TRBV14 to TRBJ2-5; 9 nucleotides match TRBD1. The receptor comes from an adult with an advanced solid tumor such as melanoma, head and neck, liver or kidney cancer. The sample here was CD4+ or CD8+ T cells sorted from blood, taken in a trial of the OX40 agonist ivuxolimab. The CDR3 here is CASSRLQGASQYF. The DNA for the CDR3 is TGTGCCAGCAGCCGCCTACAGGGGGCGAGCCAGTACTTC.